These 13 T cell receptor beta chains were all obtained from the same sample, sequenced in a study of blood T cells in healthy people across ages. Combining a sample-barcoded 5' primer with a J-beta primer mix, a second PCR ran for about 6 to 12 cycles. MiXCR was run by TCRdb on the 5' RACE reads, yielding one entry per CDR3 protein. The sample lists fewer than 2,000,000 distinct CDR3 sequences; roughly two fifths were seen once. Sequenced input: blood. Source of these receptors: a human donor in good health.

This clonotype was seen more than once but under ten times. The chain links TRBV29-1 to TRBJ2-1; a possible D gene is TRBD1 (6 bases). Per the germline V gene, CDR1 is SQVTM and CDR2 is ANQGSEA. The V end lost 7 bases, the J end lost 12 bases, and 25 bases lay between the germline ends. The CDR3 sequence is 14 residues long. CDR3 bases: TGCAGCGCCGTAGGCCTCTACAAGGGGGATGGGCAGTTCTTC. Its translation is CSAVGLYKGDGQFF.

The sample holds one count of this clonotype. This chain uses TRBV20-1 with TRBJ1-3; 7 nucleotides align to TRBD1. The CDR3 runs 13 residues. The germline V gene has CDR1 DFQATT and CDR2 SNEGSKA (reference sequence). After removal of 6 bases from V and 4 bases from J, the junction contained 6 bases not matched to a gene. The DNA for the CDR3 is TGCAGTGCCCTAGACAGGGTCGGAAACACCATATATTTT. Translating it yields CSALDRVGNTIYF.

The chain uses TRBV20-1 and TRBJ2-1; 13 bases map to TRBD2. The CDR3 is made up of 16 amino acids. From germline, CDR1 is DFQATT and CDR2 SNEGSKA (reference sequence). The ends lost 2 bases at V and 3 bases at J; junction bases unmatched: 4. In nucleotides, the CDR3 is TGCAGTGCTAGATCGGGGACTAGCGGGGTCTACAATGAGCAGTTCTTC. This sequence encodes CSARSGTSGVYNEQFF.

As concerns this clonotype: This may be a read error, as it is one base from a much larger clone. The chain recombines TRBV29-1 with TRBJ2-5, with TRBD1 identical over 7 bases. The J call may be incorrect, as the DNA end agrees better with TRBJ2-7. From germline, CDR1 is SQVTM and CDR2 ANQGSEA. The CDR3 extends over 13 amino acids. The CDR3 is CNVWHRGISEQYF. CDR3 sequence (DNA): TGCAACGTTTGGCACAGGGGAATTTCCGAGCAGTACTTC.

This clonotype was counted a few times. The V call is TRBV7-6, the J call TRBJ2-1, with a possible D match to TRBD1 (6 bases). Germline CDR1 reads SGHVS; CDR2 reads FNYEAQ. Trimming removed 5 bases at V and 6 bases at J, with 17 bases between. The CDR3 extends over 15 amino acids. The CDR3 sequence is CASSTRQVVGNEQFF. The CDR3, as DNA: TGTGCCAGCAGCACAAGACAGGTGGTCGGCAATGAGCAGTTCTTC. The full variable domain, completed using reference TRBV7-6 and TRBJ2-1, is GAGVSQSPRYKVTKRGQDVALRCDPISGHVSLYWYRQALGQGPEFLTYFNYEAQQDKSGLPNDRFSAERPEGSISTLTIQRTEQRDSAMYRCASSTRQVVGNEQFFGPGTRLTVL.

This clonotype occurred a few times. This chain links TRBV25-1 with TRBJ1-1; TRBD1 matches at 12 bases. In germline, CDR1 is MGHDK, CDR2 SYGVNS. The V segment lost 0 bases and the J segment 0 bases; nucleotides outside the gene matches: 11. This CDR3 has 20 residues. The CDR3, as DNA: TGTGCCAGCAGTGAATATTTTCCTCTCGGGACAGGGGGCTTGAACACTGAAGCTTTCTTT. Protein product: CASSEYFPLGTGGLNTEAFF.

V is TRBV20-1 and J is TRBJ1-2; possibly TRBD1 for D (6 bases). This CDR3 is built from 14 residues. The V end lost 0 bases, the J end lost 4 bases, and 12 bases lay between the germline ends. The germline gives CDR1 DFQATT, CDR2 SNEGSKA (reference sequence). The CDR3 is CSARDAGGPYGYTF. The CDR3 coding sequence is TGCAGTGCTAGAGATGCCGGGGGGCCCTATGGCTACACCTTC.

CDR3 DNA sequence: TGTGCCAGCAGCTTGGGAACCGCCGAATACAATGAGCAGTTCTTC. Translating it yields CASSLGTAEYNEQFF. The gene calls are TRBV7-2 and TRBJ2-1; no reliable D call. The CDR3 has 15 amino acids. Trimming pared 3 bases from V and 4 bases from J, leaving 13 bases between. The germline CDR1 and CDR2 sequences are SGHTA and FQGNSA.

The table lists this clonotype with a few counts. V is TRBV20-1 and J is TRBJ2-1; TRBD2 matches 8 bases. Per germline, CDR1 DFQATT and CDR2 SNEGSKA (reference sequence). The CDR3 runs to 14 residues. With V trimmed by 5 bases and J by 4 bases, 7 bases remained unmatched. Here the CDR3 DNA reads TGCAGTGCTCGTGCTAGCGGGCCTTACAATGAGCAGTTCTTC. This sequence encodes CSARASGPYNEQFF.

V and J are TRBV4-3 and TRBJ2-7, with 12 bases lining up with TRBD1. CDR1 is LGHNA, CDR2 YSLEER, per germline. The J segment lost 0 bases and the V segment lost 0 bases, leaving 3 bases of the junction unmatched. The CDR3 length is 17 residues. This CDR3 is CASSQESGQGASYEQYF. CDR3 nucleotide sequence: TGCGCCAGCAGCCAAGAGTCGGGACAGGGGGCCTCCTACGAGCAGTACTTC.

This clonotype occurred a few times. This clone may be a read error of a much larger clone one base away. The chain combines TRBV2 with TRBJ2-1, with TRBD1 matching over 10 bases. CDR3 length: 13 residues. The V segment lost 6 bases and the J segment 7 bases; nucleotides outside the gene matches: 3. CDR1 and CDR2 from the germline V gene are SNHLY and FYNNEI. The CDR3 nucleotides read TGTGCCAGCAGGCCGGACAGGGGGAATGAGCAGTTCTTC. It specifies CASRPDRGNEQFF.

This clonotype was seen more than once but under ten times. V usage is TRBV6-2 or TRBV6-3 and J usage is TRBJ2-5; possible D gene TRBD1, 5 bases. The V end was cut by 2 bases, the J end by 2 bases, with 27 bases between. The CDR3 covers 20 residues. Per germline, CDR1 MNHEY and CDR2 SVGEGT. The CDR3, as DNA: TGTGCCAGCAGTTACGACCACGTTGTTTGGACATCCACGTATCAAGAGACCCAGTACTTC. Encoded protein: CASSYDHVVWTSTYQETQYF.

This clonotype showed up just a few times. CDR3 sequence (DNA): TGCGCCAGCAGCCCCGTATTTCTCTACGGGGGGAGGTCAGATACGCAGTATTTT. It yields the protein CASSPVFLYGGRSDTQYF. The chain uses TRBV4-1 and TRBJ2-3, with TRBD2 matching over 7 bases. Germline V lookup: CDR1 MGHRA, CDR2 YSYEKL. V shed 4 bases and J 4 bases; nucleotides not matched to a gene: 17. This CDR3 is built from 18 residues.